This TCR beta chain is from a study of shared clonotypes between healthy human individuals. Sequencing used immunoSEQ multiplex PCR; TCRdb keeps in-frame clones, though not all of them. The data show about 750,000 clones, with about 92% seen just once and more than 20% held by the top ten. Points on this clone: Antigen unknown. Other DNA sequences from this sample encode an identical CDR3 as well.

The naive CD8 population came from CD45RO-negative cells selected for CCR7, without terminally differentiated effector memory CD45RA+ cells. Healthy and HIV-negative, the adult donors had no recent acute infections or vaccinations. General study points: Naive CD4 clonotypes were shared across a few donors at roughly 5.5%. Generation probabilities of non-shared clonotypes were lower (relative to those shared by all four donors).

Trimming pared 2 bases from V and 3 bases from J, leaving 5 bases between. The CDR3 spans 12 residues. Germline V gives CDR1 MDHEN, CDR2 SYDVKM. V gene TRBV28 combines with J gene TRBJ2-7, with a weak D call TRBD1 (5 bases). This receptor was obtained from a young man in good health. Sequencing used naive CD8+ T cells sorted from blood. The CDR3 DNA follows: TGTGCCAGCAGTTTAGACAGCTACGAGCAGTACTTC. It specifies CASSLDSYEQYF.